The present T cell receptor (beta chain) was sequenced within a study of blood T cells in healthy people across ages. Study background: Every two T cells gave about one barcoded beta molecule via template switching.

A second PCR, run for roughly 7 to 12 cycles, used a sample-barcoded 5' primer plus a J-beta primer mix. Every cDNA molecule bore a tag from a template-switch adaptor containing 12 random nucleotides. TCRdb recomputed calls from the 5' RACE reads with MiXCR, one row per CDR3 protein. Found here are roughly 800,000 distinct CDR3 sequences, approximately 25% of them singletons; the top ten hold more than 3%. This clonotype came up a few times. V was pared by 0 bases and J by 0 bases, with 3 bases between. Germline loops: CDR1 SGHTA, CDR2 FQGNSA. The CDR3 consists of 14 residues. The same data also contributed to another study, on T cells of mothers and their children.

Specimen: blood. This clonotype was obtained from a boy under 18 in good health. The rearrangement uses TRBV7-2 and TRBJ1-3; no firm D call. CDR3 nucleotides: TGTGCCAGCAGCTTAGCAATCTCTGGAAACACCATATATTTT. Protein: CASSLAISGNTIYF.